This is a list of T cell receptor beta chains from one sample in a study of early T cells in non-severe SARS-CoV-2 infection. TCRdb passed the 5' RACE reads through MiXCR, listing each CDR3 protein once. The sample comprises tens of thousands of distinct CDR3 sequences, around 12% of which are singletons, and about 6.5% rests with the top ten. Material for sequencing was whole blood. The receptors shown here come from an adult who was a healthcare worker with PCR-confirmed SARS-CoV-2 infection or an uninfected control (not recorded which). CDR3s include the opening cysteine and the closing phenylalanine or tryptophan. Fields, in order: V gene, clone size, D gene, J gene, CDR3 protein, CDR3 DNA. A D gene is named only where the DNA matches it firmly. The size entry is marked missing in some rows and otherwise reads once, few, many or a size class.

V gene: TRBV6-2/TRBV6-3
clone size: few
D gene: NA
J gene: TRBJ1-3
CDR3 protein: CASSPGGQFSGNTIYF
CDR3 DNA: TGTGCCAGCAGTCCCGGCGGACAGTTCTCTGGAAACACCATATATTTT

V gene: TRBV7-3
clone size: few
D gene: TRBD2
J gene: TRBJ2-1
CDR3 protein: CASSPQSGRSNNEQFF
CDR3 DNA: TGTGCCAGCAGCCCCCAAAGCGGGAGGAGTAACAATGAGCAGTTCTTC

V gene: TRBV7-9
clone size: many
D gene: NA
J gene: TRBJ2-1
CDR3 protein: CASSVGGLLPNNEQFF
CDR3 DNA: TGTGCCAGCAGCGTGGGAGGACTCCTCCCCAACAATGAGCAGTTCTTC

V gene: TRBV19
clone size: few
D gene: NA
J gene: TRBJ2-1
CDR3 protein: CASSPRTVPNEQFF
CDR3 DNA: TGTGCCAGTAGTCCTCGGACAGTGCCCAATGAGCAGTTCTTC

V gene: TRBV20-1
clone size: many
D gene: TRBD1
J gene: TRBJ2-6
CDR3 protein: CSAGTGGRSGGANVLTF
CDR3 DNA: TGCAGTGCAGGGACAGGGGGCCGATCGGGTGGGGCCAACGTCCTGACTTTC

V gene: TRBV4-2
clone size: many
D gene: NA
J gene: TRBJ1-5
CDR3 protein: CASSQDLTSNQPQHF
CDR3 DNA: TGTGCCAGCAGCCAAGATTTAACGAGCAATCAGCCCCAGCATTTT

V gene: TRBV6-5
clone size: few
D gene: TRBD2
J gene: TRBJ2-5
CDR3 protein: CASSPSTSGPQETQYF
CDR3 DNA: TGTGCCAGCAGTCCCTCGACTAGCGGGCCCCAAGAGACCCAGTACTTC

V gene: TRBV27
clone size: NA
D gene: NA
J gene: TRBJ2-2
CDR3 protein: CASSLRQVNTGELFF
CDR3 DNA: TGTGCCAGCAGTCTCAGACAGGTGAACACCGGGGAGCTGTTTTTT

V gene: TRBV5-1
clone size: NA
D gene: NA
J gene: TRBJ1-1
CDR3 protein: CASSSPGAGANTEAFF
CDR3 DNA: TGCGCCAGCAGCTCACCCGGGGCAGGGGCAAACACTGAAGCTTTCTTT

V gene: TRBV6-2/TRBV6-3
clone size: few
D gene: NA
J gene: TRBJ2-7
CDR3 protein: CASTLTITPRREQYF
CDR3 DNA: TGTGCCAGCACTCTAACTATTACCCCGAGGAGAGAGCAGTACTTC

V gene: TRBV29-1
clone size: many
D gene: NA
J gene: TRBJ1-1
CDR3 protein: CSVGALGDTEAFF
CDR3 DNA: TGCAGCGTGGGGGCGTTGGGGGACACTGAAGCTTTCTTT

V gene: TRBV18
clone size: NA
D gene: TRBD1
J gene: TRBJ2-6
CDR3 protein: CASSGTGEKSGANVLTF
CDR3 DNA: TGTGCCAGCTCTGGGACAGGGGAGAAGTCTGGGGCCAACGTCCTGACTTTC

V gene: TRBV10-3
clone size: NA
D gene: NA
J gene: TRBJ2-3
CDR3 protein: CATSNSTDTQYF
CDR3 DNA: TGTGCCACATCGAATAGCACAGATACGCAGTATTTT

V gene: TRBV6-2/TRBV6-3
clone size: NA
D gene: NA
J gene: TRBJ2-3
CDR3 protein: CASSYNPRDTQYF
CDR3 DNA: TGTGCCAGCAGTTACAACCCACGGGATACGCAGTATTTT

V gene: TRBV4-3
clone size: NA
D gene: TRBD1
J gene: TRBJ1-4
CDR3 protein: CASSRNRGRGTNEKLFF
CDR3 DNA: TGCGCCAGCAGCCGGAACAGGGGGCGCGGGACTAATGAAAAACTGTTTTTT

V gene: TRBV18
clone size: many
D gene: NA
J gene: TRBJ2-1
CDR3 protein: CASSPRSGNPAYNEQFF
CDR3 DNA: TGTGCCAGCTCACCACGGTCCGGGAACCCAGCCTACAATGAGCAGTTCTTC

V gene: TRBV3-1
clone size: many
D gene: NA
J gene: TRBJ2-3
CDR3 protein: CASSQKGGSSLDTQYF
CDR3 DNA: TGTGCCAGCAGCCAAAAGGGGGGGAGCAGTTTAGATACGCAGTATTTT

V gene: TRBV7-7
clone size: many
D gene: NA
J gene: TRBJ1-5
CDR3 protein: CASSPRRTVGQPQHF
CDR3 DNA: TGTGCTAGCAGCCCGAGACGGACAGTGGGTCAGCCCCAGCATTTT

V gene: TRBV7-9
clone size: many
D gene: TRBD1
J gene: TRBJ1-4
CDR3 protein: CASSYGQGLREKLFF
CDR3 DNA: TGTGCCAGCAGCTACGGACAGGGATTGCGTGAAAAACTGTTTTTT

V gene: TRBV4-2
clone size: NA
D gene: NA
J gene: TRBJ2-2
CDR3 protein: CASSQGDLYVSGLAGELFF
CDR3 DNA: TGTGCCAGCAGCCAGGGGGATCTTTATGTTAGCGGATTGGCCGGGGAGCTGTTTTTT

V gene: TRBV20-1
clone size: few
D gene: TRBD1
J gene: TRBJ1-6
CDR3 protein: CSATPGQQSLNSPLHF
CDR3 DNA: TGCAGTGCTACCCCGGGACAGCAGAGCCTTAATTCACCCCTCCACTTT

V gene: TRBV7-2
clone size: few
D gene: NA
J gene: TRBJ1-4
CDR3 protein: CASSEPGRYNEKLFF
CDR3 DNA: TGTGCCAGCAGCGAACCGGGACGGTATAATGAAAAACTGTTTTTT

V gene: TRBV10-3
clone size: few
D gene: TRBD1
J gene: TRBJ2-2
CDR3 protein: CAITLTGTGGELFF
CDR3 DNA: TGTGCCATCACTTTGACAGGGACGGGCGGGGAGCTGTTTTTT

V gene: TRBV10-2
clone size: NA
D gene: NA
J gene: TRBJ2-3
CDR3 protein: CASKASTDTQYF
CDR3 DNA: TGCGCCAGCAAGGCTAGCACAGATACGCAGTATTTT

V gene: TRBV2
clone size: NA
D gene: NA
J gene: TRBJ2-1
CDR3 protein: CASIERLYNEQFF
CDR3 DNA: TGTGCCAGCATTGAAAGGTTGTACAATGAGCAGTTCTTC

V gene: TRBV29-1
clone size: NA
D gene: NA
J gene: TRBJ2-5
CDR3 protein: CSVESWGRETQYF
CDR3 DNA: TGCAGCGTTGAGAGCTGGGGACGAGAGACCCAGTACTTC

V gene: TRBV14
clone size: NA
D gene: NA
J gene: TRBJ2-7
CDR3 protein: CASSPDTGHPTSYEQYF
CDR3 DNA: TGTGCCAGCAGCCCAGACACGGGACACCCGACATCCTACGAGCAGTACTTC

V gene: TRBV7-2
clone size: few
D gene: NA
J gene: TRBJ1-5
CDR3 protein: CASSLGGREGLGQPQHF
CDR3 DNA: TGTGCCAGCAGCTTAGGAGGCAGGGAGGGCTTGGGTCAGCCCCAGCATTTT

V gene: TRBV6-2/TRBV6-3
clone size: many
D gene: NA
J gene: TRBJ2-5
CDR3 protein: CASTREETQYF
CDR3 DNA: TGTGCCAGCACGCGGGAAGAGACCCAGTACTTC

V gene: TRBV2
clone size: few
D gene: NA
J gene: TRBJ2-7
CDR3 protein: CASSARNGYEQYF
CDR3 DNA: TGTGCCAGCAGTGCCCGCAATGGCTACGAGCAGTACTTC

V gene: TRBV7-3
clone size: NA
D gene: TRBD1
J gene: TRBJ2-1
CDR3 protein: CASSRTPGQGYNEQFF
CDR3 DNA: TGTGCCAGCAGCCGTACGCCGGGACAGGGGTATAATGAGCAGTTCTTC

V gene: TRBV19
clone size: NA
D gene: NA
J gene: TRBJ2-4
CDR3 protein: CASSIGRTQAKNIQYF
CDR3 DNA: TGTGCCAGTAGTATTGGCAGGACCCAAGCCAAAAACATTCAGTACTTC

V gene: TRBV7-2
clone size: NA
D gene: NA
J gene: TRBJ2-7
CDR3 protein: CASSLESGPVYEQYF
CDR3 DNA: TGTGCCAGCAGCTTAGAGAGCGGCCCGGTCTACGAGCAGTACTTC

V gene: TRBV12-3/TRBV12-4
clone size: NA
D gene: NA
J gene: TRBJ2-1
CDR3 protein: CASSLVQNNEQFF
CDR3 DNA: TGTGCCAGCAGTTTAGTTCAGAACAATGAGCAGTTCTTC

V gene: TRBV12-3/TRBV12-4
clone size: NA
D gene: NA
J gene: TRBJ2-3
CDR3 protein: CASSSWDKDTQYF
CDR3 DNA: TGTGCCAGCAGTTCATGGGATAAGGATACGCAGTATTTT

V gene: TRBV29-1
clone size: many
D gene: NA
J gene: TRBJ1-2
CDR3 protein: CSVEGGEVYGYTF
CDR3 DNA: TGCAGCGTTGAAGGTGGTGAGGTCTATGGCTACACCTTC

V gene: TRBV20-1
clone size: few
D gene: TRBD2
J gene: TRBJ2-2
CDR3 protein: CSAIAGANTGELFF
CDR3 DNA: TGCAGTGCTATAGCGGGAGCTAACACCGGGGAGCTGTTTTTT

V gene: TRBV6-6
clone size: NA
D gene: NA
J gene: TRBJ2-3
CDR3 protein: CASSSASSTDTQYF
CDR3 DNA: TGTGCCAGCTCAAGCGCCTCGTCCACAGATACGCAGTATTTT

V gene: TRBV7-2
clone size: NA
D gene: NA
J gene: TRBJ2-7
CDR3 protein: CASSFAGYYEQYF
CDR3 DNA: TGTGCCAGCAGCTTCGCCGGGTACTACGAGCAGTACTTC

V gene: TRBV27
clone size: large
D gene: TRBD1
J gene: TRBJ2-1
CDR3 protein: CASSEPTGETYNEQFF
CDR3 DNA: TGTGCCAGCAGTGAACCTACAGGGGAAACCTACAATGAGCAGTTCTTC